The entry below describes one T cell receptor beta chain. Its antigen is still unknown. TCRdb reanalysed the reads using MiXCR and keeps one entry per CDR3 protein. Counted here are about 890,000 distinct CDR3 sequences, roughly 30% occurring once; the ten biggest clones make up roughly 13%. Germline assignment: CDR1 MRHNA and CDR2 SNTAGT. The CDR3 has 15 amino acids. Trimming pared 0 bases from V and 0 bases from J, leaving 8 bases between. The sample belongs to a study of T cell repertoires in cytomegalovirus infection. As for the study in general: Indications of both CMV infection and matching HLA type were provided by public TCR beta signatures.

Study-level findings and limits: The study identified carriers of CMV plus the relevant HLA from cumulative public TCR beta family frequency. In two of eight donors, the top clonotype was HLA-C-restricted CMV-specific.

The starting material was cultured CD8+ T cells from PBMCs, obtained from culture after CMV antigen stimulation. This chain connects TRBV6-4 to TRBJ1-1; D remains ambiguous. This clonotype was sampled from a human donor in good health (CMV status not recorded). Some clones in this sample may be carry-over from other donors' samples. The CDR3 region has the DNA TGTGCCAGCAGTGACTCTGCTTTCATGAACACTGAAGCTTTCTTT. Translated: CASSDSAFMNTEAFF.